This T cell receptor (beta chain) derives from a study of graft-versus-host responses after intestinal transplantation. About the research overall: Isolated intestinal, liver-intestinal, or multivisceral transplants were what recipients had. Uniformly, recipients were administered anti-thymocyte globulin induction with subsequent tacrolimus and steroids for around 3 years.

Generated by immunoSEQ multiplex PCR, the TCRdb table keeps only in-frame clones and is missing some. Of about 41,000 clones detected, 95% appear once; the ten largest clones hold 0.45% to 0.65%. This clone was recorded once. Its antigen is currently unknown. Germline loops: CDR1 SGHDT, CDR2 YYEEEE. V shed 3 bases and J 6 bases; nucleotides not matched to a gene: 8. The CDR3 runs to 15 residues. The chain couples TRBV5-6 to TRBJ2-5; TRBD1 aligns across 10 bases. The sequenced sample was unstimulated CD8+ T cells sorted from spleen or lymph node cells, obtained before transplant. The source of this sequence is a human donor who was the organ donor for an intestinal transplant. The CDR3 DNA follows: TGTGCCAGCAGCTACGGGACAGGGGTATTACAGACCCAGTACTTC. Its translation: CASSYGTGVLQTQYF.